This T cell receptor (beta chain) was captured in a study of neurological immune-mediated disorders. The CDR3 length is 12 residues. V lost 4 bases and J lost 4, with 7 bases in between. The germline V gene encodes CDR1 LGHDT and CDR2 YNNKEL (reference sequence). This clonotype was seen ten or more times. The antigen remains unidentified. TCRdb fed the 5' RACE reads into MiXCR, producing one record per CDR3 protein. The sample includes approximately 38,000 distinct CDR3 sequences, 2% to 3% of them seen just once. Notes on the study in general: Phylogenetic grouping placed 18 of 34 multiple sclerosis patients' repertoires in one related-CDR3 cluster, a possible signature. CDR3 amino acid sequences found in expanded clones were never shared across subjects, suggesting private repertoires in all groups.

The sample comprised PBMCs. This chain joins TRBV3-1 and TRBJ1-2, with unresolved D. This receptor was taken from a man in his fifties or sixties with multiple sclerosis. CDR3 amino acids: CASSPSGYGYTF. In DNA, the CDR3 is TGTGCCAGCAGCCCCTCCGGCTATGGCTACACCTTC.